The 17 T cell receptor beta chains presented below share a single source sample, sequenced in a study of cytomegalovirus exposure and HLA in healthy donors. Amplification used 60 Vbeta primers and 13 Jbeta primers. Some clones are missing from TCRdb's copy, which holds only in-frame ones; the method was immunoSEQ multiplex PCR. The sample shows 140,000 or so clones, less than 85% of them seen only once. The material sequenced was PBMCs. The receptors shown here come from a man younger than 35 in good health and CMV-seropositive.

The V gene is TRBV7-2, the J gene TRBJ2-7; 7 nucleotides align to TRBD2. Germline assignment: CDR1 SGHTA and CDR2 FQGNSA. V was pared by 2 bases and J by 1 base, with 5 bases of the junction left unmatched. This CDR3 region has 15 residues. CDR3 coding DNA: TGTGCCAGCAGCTTAATCGGGGGGTTATCCTACGAGCAGTACTTC. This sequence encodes CASSLIGGLSYEQYF.

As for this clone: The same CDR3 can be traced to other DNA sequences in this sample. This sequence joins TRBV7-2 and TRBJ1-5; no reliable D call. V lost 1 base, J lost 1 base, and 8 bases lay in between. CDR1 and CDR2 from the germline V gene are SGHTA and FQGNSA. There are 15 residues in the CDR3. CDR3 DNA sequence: TGTGCCAGCAGCTTAGGGGGAGGGAGCAATCAGCCCCAGCATTTT. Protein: CASSLGGGSNQPQHF.

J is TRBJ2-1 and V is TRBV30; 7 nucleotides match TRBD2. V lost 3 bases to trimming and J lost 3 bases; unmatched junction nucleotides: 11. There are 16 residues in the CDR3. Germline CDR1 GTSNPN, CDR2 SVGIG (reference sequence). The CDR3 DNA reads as TGTGCCTGGAGCGCGGTCCCTAGCGGAGGCTACAATGAGCAGTTCTTC. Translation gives CAWSAVPSGGYNEQFF. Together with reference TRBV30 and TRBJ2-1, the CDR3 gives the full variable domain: SQTIHQWPATLVQPVGSPLSLECTVEGTSNPNLYWYRQAAGRGLQLLFYSVGIGQISSEVPQNLSASRPQDRQFILSSKKLLLSDSGFYLCAWSAVPSGGYNEQFFGPGTRLTVL.

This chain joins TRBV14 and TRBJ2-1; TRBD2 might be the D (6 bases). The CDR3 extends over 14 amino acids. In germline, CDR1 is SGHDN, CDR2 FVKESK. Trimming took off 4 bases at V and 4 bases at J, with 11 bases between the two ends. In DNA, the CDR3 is TGTGCCAGCAGCCGACTGGACTATTACAATGAGCAGTTCTTC. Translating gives CASSRLDYYNEQFF. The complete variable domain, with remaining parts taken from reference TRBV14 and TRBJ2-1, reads EAGVTQFPSHSVIEKGQTVTLRCDPISGHDNLYWYRRVMGKEIKFLLHFVKESKQDESGMPNNRFLAERTGGTYSTLKVQPAELEDSGVYFCASSRLDYYNEQFFGPGTRLTVL.

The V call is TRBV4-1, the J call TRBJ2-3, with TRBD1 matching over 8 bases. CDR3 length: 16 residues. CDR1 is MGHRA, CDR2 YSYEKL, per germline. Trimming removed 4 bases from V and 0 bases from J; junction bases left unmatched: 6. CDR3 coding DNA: TGCGCCAGCAGCCGGGTACAGGGGGTTAGCACAGATACGCAGTATTTT. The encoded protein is CASSRVQGVSTDTQYF.

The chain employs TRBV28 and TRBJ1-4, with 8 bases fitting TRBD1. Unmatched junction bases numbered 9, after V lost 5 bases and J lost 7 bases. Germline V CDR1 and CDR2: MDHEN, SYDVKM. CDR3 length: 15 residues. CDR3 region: CASSPITGGGEKLFF. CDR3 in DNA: TGTGCCAGCAGTCCGATAACAGGGGGGGGTGAAAAACTGTTTTTT.

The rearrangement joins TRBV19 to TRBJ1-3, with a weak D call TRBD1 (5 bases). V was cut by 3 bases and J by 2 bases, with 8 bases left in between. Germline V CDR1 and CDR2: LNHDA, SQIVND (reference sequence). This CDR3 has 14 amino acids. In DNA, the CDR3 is TGTGCCAGTAGTATGGGAGGGGCTGGAAACACCATATATTTT. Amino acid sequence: CASSMGGAGNTIYF.

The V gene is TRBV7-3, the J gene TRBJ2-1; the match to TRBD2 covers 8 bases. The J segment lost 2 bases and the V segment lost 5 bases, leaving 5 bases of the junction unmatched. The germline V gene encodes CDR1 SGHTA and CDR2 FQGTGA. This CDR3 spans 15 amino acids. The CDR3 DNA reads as TGTGCCAGCAGCCGGGGACTAGGTCCCTACAATGAGCAGTTCTTC. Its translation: CASSRGLGPYNEQFF. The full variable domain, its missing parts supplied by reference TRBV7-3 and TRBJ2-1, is GAGVSQTPSNKVTEKGKYVELRCDPISGHTALYWYRQSLGQGPEFLIYFQGTGAADDSGLPNDRFFAVRPEGSVSTLKIQRTERGDSAVYLCASSRGLGPYNEQFFGPGTRLTVL.

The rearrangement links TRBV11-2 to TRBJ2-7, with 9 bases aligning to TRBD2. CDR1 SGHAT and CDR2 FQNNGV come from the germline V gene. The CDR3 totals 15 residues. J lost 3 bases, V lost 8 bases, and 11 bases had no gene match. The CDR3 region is CASRKTAGGRYEQYF. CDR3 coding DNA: TGTGCCAGCCGGAAAACAGCGGGGGGCCGCTACGAGCAGTACTTC.

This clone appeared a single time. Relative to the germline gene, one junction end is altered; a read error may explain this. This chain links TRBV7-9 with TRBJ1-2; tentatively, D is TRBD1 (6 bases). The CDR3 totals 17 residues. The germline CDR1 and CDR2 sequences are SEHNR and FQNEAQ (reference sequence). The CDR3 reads CAGSLEGEGRGAYGYTF. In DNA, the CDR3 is TGTGCCGGCAGCCTCGAAGGGGAAGGCAGGGGCGCCTATGGCTACACCTTC.

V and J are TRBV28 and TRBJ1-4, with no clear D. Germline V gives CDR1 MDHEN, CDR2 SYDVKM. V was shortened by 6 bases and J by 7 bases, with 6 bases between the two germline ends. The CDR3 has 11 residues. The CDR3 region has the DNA TGTGCCAGCAGGAGAAGTGAAAAACTGTTTTTT. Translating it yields CASRRSEKLFF.

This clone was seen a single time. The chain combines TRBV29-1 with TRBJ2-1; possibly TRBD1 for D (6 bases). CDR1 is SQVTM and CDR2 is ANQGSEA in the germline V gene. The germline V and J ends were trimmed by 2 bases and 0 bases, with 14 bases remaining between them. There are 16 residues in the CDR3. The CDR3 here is CSVESHRASSYNEQFF. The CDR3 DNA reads TGCAGCGTTGAAAGCCACAGGGCTAGCTCCTACAATGAGCAGTTCTTC.

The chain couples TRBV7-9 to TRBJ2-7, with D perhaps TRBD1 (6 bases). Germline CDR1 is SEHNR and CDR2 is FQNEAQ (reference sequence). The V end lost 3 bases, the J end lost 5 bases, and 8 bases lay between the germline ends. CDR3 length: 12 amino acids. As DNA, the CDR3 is TGTGCCAGCAGCTTCGGACAGAACGAGCAGTACTTC. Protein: CASSFGQNEQYF.

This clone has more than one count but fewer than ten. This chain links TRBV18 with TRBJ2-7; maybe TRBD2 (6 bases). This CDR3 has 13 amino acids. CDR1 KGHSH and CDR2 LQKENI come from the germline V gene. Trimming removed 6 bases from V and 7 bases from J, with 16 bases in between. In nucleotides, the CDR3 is TGTGCCAGCTCTCAGGGACTCGCGTGGGAGCAGTACTTC. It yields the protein CASSQGLAWEQYF.

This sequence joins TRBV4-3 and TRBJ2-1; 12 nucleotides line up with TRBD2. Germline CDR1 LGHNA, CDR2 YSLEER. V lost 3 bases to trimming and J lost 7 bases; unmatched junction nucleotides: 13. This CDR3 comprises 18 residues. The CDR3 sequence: CASSHIIGGTSGSNEQFF. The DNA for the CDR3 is TGCGCCAGCAGCCACATTATAGGGGGGACTAGCGGGTCGAATGAGCAGTTCTTC.

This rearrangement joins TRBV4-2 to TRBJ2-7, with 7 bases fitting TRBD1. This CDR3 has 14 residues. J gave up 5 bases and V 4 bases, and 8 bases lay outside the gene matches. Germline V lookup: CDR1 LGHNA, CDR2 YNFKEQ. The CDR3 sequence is CASSRTDRDNEQYF. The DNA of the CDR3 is TGTGCCAGCAGCCGAACAGACAGGGACAACGAGCAGTACTTC.

CDR3 nucleotides: TGTGCCAGCAGTTTTGACAGGTTCTCCTACGAGCAGTACTTC. Amino acids: CASSFDRFSYEQYF. The V gene is TRBV27, the J gene TRBJ2-7, with D possibly TRBD1 on 6 matching bases. Germline CDR1 is MNHEY and CDR2 is SMNVEV (reference sequence). The CDR3 sequence is 14 residues long. Trimming took off 3 bases at V and 0 bases at J, with 9 bases between the two ends.